This T cell receptor beta chain derives from a study of cytomegalovirus exposure and HLA in healthy donors. Turning to the study itself: The same platform was used for the 110 or so validation repertoires as for the roughly 700 first-cohort repertoires, as reported in a later analysis. Study observations and caveats: Whilst most TCR sequences proved rare, a subset of public TCRs occurred across many donors. The authors listed approximately 160 TCR beta chains as cytomegalovirus-associated.

As to this clone: The antigen remains undetermined.

The CDR3 runs 14 residues. CDR1 is SGHNT and CDR2 is YENEEA in the germline V gene. J was trimmed by 4 bases and V by 2 bases; bases with no gene match: 0. This table comes from immunoSEQ multiplex PCR, and its TCRdb copy is limited to in-frame clones, with some not included. The sample comprises 150,000 to 200,000 clones, 85% to 90% of which are singletons, and 1.4% rests with the top ten. The donors were part of the validation cohort, which consisted of about 120 subjects and was separate from the first cohort of 666 subjects. This clonotype was obtained from a young woman in good health and CMV-seronegative. Specimen: PBMCs. The J gene is TRBJ2-1, the V gene TRBV11-3; 9 bases match TRBD2. This CDR3 is CASSLTSGYNEQFF. In DNA, the CDR3 is TGTGCCAGCAGCTTAACTAGCGGGTACAATGAGCAGTTCTTC.